The sample holds a few counts of the clone carrying this T cell receptor (beta chain). Its antigen remains unknown. Germline CDR1 reads SQVTM; CDR2 reads ANQGSEA. V was pared by 7 bases and J by 11 bases, with 17 bases between. The CDR3 consists of 11 residues. Profiling relied on immunoSEQ multiplex PCR, and the TCRdb table lists in-frame clones only, not all of them. The sample has some 490,000 clones, 78% seen once. These data are taken from a study of shared clonotypes between healthy human individuals. Findings of the study overall: Clonotype sharing among the donors was expected to vary with sequencing depth.

The sequence came from a woman between 40 and 50 years old in good health. Some clones in this sample may be carry-over from other donors' samples. The specimen was PBMCs. The V gene is TRBV29-1, the J gene TRBJ1-1; no definite D call. The CDR3 spells CSASATFEAFF. The CDR3 DNA follows: TGCAGCGCTTCTGCGACATTTGAGGCTTTCTTT.